Listed below are T cell receptor beta chains from one sample, sequenced in a study of OX40 agonist ivuxolimab in advanced cancers. Profiling relied on immunoSEQ multiplex PCR, and the TCRdb table lists in-frame clones only, not all of them. The data hold more than 80,000 clones, with less than 95% observed a single time. The sequences come from CD4+ or CD8+ T cells sorted from blood, collected in a trial of the OX40 agonist ivuxolimab. The source of these receptors is an adult with an advanced solid tumor such as melanoma, head and neck, liver or kidney cancer. CDR3s include the opening cysteine and the closing phenylalanine or tryptophan. A D gene is named only where the DNA matches it firmly. Clone size is stated in some rows and not others, as once, few, many or a class when expanded.

>TRBJ2-1|-|once|TRBV2
CASSEPDAVRRDEQFF
TGTGCCAGCAGTGAACCGGATGCTGTGAGGCGGGATGAGCAGTTCTTC
>TRBJ1-1|-|-|TRBV15
CATSRSSTGTEAFF
TGTGCCACCAGCAGATCATCGACAGGCACTGAAGCTTTCTTT
>TRBJ1-2|-|-|TRBV27
CASRGTGGYGYTF
TGTGCCAGCAGGGGGACCGGCGGGTATGGCTACACCTTC
>TRBJ2-5|TRBD2|-|TRBV19
CASTRTSLMGETQYF
TGTGCCAGTACCCGGACTAGCCTCATGGGAGAGACCCAGTACTTC
>TRBJ1-1|-|-|TRBV18
CASSPGGGDTEAFF
TGTGCCAGCTCACCGGGAGGCGGGGACACTGAAGCTTTCTTT
>TRBJ1-2|-|-|TRBV4-1
CASSQVKVPNYGYTF
TGCGCCAGCAGCCAAGTTAAAGTCCCCAACTATGGCTACACCTTC
>TRBJ1-5|-|-|TRBV19
CASSLYRDPGVDQPQHF
TGTGCCAGTAGCCTTTACAGGGATCCAGGGGTGGATCAGCCCCAGCATTTT
>TRBJ2-2|TRBD1|-|TRBV7-7
CASSLQGADTGELFF
TGTGCTAGCAGCTTACAGGGGGCGGACACCGGGGAGCTGTTTTTT
>TRBJ2-7|-|-|TRBV11-2
CASSQVQGPDWRQYF
TGTGCCAGCAGCCAAGTACAAGGGCCCGATTGGAGGCAGTACTTC
>TRBJ2-1|TRBD2|-|TRBV5-4
CASSQVGTGGNNEQFF
TGCGCCAGCAGCCAAGTCGGCACGGGAGGAAACAATGAGCAGTTCTTC
>TRBJ1-4|-|once|TRBV19
CASKDVATNEKLFF
TGTGCCAGTAAAGACGTTGCAACTAATGAAAAACTGTTTTTT
>TRBJ2-6|-|few|TRBV11-2
CASSFAGANVLTF
TGTGCCAGCAGCTTTGCCGGGGCCAACGTCCTGACTTTC
>TRBJ2-3|TRBD1|-|TRBV7-9
CASSMTGFGDTQYF
TGTGCCAGCAGCATGACAGGGTTTGGAGATACGCAGTATTTT
>TRBJ2-7|-|-|TRBV5-4
CASSSPGRSYEQYF
TGTGCCAGCAGCTCTCCGGGACGGAGCTACGAGCAGTACTTC
>TRBJ1-2|-|few|TRBV7-9
CASSLEPGGYTF
TGTGCCAGCAGCTTAGAGCCGGGAGGCTACACCTTC
>TRBJ1-1|-|-|TRBV5-5
CASSFVLRAEAFF
TGTGCCAGCAGCTTCGTTCTTAGGGCTGAAGCTTTCTTT
>TRBJ2-5|TRBD1|-|TRBV7-9
CASSFLTDRGWETQYF
TGTGCCAGCAGTTTTCTCACGGACAGGGGATGGGAGACCCAGTACTTC
>TRBJ2-7|TRBD1|-|TRBV29-1
CSVEVWGQGYYEQYF
TGCAGCGTTGAAGTGTGGGGACAGGGATACTACGAGCAGTACTTC
>TRBJ2-5|-|-|TRBV7-8
CASSPRRGQETQYF
TGTGCCAGCAGCCCGAGGAGGGGCCAAGAGACCCAGTACTTC
>TRBJ2-1|-|-|TRBV29-1
CSVGSSYNEQFF
TGCAGCGTTGGTAGCTCCTACAATGAGCAGTTCTTC
>TRBJ2-3|-|-|TRBV27
CASSGDRESF
TGTGCCAGCAGTGGGGACCGCGAATCCTTT
>TRBJ2-3|TRBD2|-|TRBV25-1
CASSEYIGLAGKEDTQYF
TGTGCCAGCAGTGAATATATCGGACTAGCGGGAAAAGAGGATACGCAGTATTTT
>TRBJ1-6|-|few|TRBV13
CASSFQQGYSPLHF
TGTGCCAGCAGCTTTCAGCAGGGGTACTCACCCCTCCACTTT
>TRBJ2-7|TRBD2|-|TRBV11-2
CASSFVGGEQYF
TGTGCCAGCAGCTTCGTCGGGGGGGAGCAGTACTTC